Given below is one T cell receptor (beta chain) in context. Its specificity is unknown. The germline V gene has CDR1 MNHNS and CDR2 SASEGT. The CDR3 contains 14 residues. Without any T cell sorting, total RNA was isolated from whole blood. This sample stems from a study of monozygotic twins with inflammatory bowel disease. Study-level points and caveats: Clonotype overlap with others was lower in IBD patients than in healthy twins, a difference that was greatest with disease activity. It was in IBD patients that TCRbeta diversity (inverse Simpson) was lower than in healthy co-twins. Patient repertoires may carry noise from differing immunosuppressive treatments.

From its re-call of the 5' RACE reads, TCRdb lists each CDR3 protein once, without DNA. The sample holds roughly 200,000 distinct CDR3 sequences. Material: blood. This receptor was identified in a human donor with ulcerative colitis or Crohn's disease, or a healthy co-twin of an affected twin (not recorded which). V and J are TRBV6-1 and TRBJ1-1; the TCRdb call, TRBD1, lacks DNA for checking. The CDR3 is CASSPGQENTEAFF.